This TCR beta chain was obtained from a study of cytomegalovirus exposure and HLA in healthy donors (dated by TCRdb to the late 2010s). Context from the whole study: A later analysis indicated that the 100 to 150 validation repertoires were generated on the platform also employed for the roughly 720 repertoires of the first cohort. The aim of the study was to test whether cataloging public T cell receptors could identify signatures of past pathogen exposure. A separate validation cohort of roughly 120 different subjects was used in addition to the roughly 720-subject first cohort. To predict cytomegalovirus infection status, the study brought together high-throughput TCR immunosequencing, statistical association of individual TCRs with disease status, and machine learning.

The research as a whole found: Most TCR sequences were observed very rarely across donors, whereas some public TCRs were present in many individuals. In vitro tests confirmed that three of the cytomegalovirus-associated TCR beta chains recognize cytomegalovirus antigens. In both the original and validation cohorts, the classifier was reported to diagnose cytomegalovirus status with high specificity and sensitivity. The authors suggested that the approach could potentially be extended to other disease states and immunological phenotypes. All 120 or so repertoires were used to score co-occurrence in the validation cohort in a later analysis, because that analysis had no HLA typing for the cohort. A total of 150 to 200 TCR beta chains were listed by the study as associated with cytomegalovirus. Of the cluster scores, roughly 95% were above 0 in a later analysis, which found that TCRs clustered in the first cohort also tended to co-occur in the roughly 130 validation repertoires.

The CDR3 spans 13 residues, from the cysteine through the phenylalanine. Of all the DNA, just the CDR3 is kept, 39 bases in frame from base 1. Trimming costs V 2 bases and J 8 bases, and their ends lie 12 bases apart. For CDR1 and CDR2, the germline V gene lists SGHTA and FQGNSA. The donors belonged to the validation cohort of over a hundred subjects, which was separate from the roughly 680-subject first cohort. Library preparation employed the immunoSEQ multiplex PCR assay. The study's own analysis went as follows. A statistical classification framework was built for diagnosing cytomegalovirus status from the catalog of TCR beta chain sequences. TCRdb holds this immuneACCESS table with in-frame rearrangements only. Some clones are missing; in checked studies, unresolved V genes explain under half, and the rest has no known cause. V, J and clone size are those of that table, while D and trimming were read from the DNA. For this sample the table gives 100,000 or so clones, of which about 95% were detected only once. The biggest ten clones account for roughly 0.82% of the sample.

Regarding this clone: This receptor's antigen is unknown. Within one base of it there is no much larger clone, and no base qualities were kept.

The chain was built from TRBV7-2 and TRBJ1-1; a tentative D call is TRBD1 (5 bases match). This receptor was taken from a woman aged 18-29 years in good health and CMV-seronegative. The sequencing sample was made of PBMCs. The CDR3 protein is CASSLMTVGEAFF. The DNA sequence is given as TGTGCCAGCAGCTTAATGACAGTTGGCGAAGCTTTCTTT.